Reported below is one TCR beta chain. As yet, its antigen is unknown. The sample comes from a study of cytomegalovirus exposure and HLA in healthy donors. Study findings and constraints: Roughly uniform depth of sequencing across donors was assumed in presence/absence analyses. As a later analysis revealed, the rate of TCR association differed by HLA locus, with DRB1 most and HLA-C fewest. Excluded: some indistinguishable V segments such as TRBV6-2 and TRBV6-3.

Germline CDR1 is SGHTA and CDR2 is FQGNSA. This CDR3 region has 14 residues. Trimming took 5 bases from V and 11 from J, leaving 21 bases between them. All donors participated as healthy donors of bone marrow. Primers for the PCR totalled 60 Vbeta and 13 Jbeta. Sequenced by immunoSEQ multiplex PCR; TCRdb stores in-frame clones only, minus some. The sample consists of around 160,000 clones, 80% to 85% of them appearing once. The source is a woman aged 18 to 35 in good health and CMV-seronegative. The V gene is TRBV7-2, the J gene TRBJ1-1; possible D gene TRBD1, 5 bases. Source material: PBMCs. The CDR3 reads CASSQRGTAWLAFF. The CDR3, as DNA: TGTGCCAGCAGCCAACGGGGGACGGCTTGGTTGGCTTTCTTT.